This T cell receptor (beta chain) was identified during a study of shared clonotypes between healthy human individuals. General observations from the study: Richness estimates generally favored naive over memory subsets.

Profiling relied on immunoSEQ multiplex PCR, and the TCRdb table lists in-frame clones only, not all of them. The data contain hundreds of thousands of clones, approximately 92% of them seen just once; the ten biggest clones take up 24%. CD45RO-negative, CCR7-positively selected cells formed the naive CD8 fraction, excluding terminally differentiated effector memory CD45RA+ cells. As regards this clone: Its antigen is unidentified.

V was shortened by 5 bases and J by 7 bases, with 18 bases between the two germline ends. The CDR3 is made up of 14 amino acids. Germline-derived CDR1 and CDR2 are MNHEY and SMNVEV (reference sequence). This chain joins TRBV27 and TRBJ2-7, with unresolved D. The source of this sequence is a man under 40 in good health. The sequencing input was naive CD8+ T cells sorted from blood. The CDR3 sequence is CASSDQAYVREQYF. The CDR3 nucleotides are TGTGCCAGCAGTGACCAGGCGTACGTTAGGGAGCAGTACTTC.